The clone carrying this T cell receptor (beta chain) came up once. This sample was included in a study of control samples from healthy donors and cancer patients. The CDR3 runs 15 residues. In germline, CDR1 is MNHEY, CDR2 SVGEGT. The V end was cut by 5 bases, the J end by 0 bases, with 13 bases between. Sequencing used immunoSEQ multiplex PCR; TCRdb keeps in-frame clones, though not all of them. The data show about 160,000 clones, approximately 93% seen once. V usage is TRBV6-2 or TRBV6-3 and J usage is TRBJ1-1; perhaps TRBD1 as D (5 bases). The sequenced sample was blood. The receptor's source is a woman aged 40 to 50 in good health. The CDR3 here is CASSKVGRMNTEAFF. The DNA of the CDR3 is TGTGCCAGCAGTAAAGTGGGACGGATGAACACTGAAGCTTTCTTT.